The clone carrying this TCR beta chain was seen a handful of times. Trimming pared 4 bases from V and 5 bases from J, leaving 8 bases between. Per germline, CDR1 SEHNR and CDR2 FQNEAQ (reference sequence). This CDR3 comprises 13 residues. This entry belongs to a study of early T cells in non-severe SARS-CoV-2 infection. TCRdb ran MiXCR on the 5' RACE reads and lists one entry per CDR3 protein. Seen here are 37,000 or so distinct CDR3 sequences, 5% to 6.5% observed once, and the top ten hold roughly 25%. V gene TRBV7-9 combines with J gene TRBJ2-2; D uncertain. Sample: whole blood. This clonotype was obtained from an adult who was a healthcare worker with PCR-confirmed SARS-CoV-2 infection or an uninfected control (not recorded which). CDR3 DNA sequence: TGTGCCAGCAGCTCCCTGGAAACCGGGGAGCTGTTTTTT. The encoded protein is CASSSLETGELFF.